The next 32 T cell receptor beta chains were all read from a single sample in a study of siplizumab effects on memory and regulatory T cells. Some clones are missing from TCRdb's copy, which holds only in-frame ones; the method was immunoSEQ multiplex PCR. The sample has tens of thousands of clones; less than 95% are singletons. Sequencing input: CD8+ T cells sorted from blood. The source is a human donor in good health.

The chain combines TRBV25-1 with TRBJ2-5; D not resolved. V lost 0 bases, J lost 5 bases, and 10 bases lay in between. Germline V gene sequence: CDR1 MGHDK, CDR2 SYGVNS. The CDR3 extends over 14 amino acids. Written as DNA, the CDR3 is TGTGCCAGCAGTGAATATTTCCTCGGGGAGACCCAGTACTTC. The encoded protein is CASSEYFLGETQYF.

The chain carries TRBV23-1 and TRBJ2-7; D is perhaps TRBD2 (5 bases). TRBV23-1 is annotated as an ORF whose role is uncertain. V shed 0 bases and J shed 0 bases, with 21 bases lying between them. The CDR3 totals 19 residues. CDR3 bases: TGCGCCAGCAGTCAATCGAGGGCCCCGGCAGGAAAAAGCTCCTACGAGCAGTACTTC. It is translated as CASSQSRAPAGKSSYEQYF.

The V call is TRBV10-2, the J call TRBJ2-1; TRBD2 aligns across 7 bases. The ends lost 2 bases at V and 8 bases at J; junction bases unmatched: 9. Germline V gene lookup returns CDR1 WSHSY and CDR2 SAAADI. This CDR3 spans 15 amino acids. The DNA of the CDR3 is TGCGCCAGCAGTGAGATTGGGGGGAGCGGGGATGAGCAGTTCTTC. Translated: CASSEIGGSGDEQFF.

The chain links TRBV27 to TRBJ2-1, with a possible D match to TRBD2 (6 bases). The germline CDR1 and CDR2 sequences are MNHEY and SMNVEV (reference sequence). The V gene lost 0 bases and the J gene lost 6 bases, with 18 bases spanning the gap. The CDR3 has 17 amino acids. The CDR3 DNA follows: TGTGCCAGCAGTTTATCGGAGGGGTGGTCCGGGGGCAATGAGCAGTTCTTC. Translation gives CASSLSEGWSGGNEQFF.

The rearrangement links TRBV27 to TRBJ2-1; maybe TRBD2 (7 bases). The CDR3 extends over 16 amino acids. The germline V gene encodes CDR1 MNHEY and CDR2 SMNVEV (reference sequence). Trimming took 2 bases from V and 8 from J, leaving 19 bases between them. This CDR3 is CASSLGGAPSRDEQFF. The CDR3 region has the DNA TGTGCCAGCAGTTTAGGGGGGGCTCCCAGCCGGGATGAGCAGTTCTTC.

The CDR3 DNA follows: TGTGCCAGCAGCGCGAGTGGGGCGGGAGGAGGCGGTGAGCAGTTCTTC. Amino acids: CASSASGAGGGGEQFF. The V and J genes are TRBV9 and TRBJ2-1; TRBD2 aligns across 8 bases. Germline V gives CDR1 SGDLS, CDR2 YYNGEE. V trimming: 3 bases; J trimming: 9 bases; junction bases outside the gene matches: 14. The CDR3 runs to 16 residues. Using reference TRBV9 and TRBJ2-1 for the parts outside the CDR3, the full variable domain is DSGVTQTPKHLITATGQRVTLRCSPRSGDLSVYWYQQSLDQGLQFLIQYYNGEERAKGNILERFSAQQFPDLHSELNLSSLELGDSALYFCASSASGAGGGGEQFFGPGTRLTVL.

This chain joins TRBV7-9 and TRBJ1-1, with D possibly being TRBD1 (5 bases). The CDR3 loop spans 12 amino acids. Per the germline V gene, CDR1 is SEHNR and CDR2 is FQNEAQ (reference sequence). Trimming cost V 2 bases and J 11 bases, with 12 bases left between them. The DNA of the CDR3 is TGTGCCAGCAGCTTACAGACAGATTCGGCTTTCTTT. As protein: CASSLQTDSAFF.

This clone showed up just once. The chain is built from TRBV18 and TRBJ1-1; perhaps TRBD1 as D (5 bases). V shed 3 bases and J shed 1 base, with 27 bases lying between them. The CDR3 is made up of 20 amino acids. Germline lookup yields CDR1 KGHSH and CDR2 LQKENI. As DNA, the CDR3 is TGTGCCAGCTCACCCTATCCAGGGAGCGTACTACATCTGGGGAACACTGAAGCTTTCTTT. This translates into CASSPYPGSVLHLGNTEAFF.

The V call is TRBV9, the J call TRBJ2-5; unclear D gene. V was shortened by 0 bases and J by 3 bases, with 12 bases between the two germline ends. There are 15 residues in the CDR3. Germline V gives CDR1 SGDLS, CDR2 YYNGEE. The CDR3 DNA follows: TGTGCCAGCAGCGTAGACGGCACCTCTAAAGAGACCCAGTACTTC. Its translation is CASSVDGTSKETQYF.

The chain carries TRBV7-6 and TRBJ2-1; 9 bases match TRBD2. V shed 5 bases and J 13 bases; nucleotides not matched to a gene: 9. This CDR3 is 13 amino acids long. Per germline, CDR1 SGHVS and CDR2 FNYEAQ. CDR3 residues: CASSTISGSAQFF. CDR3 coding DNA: TGTGCCAGCAGCACAATTAGCGGGAGTGCCCAGTTCTTC. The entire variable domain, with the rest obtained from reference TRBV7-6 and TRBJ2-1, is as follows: GAGVSQSPRYKVTKRGQDVALRCDPISGHVSLYWYRQALGQGPEFLTYFNYEAQQDKSGLPNDRFSAERPEGSISTLTIQRTEQRDSAMYRCASSTISGSAQFFGPGTRLTVL.

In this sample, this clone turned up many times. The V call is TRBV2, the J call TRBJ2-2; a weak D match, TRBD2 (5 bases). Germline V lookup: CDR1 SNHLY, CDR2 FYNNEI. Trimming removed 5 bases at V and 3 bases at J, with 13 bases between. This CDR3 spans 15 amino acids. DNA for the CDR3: TGTGCCAGCAGTCCCCGGACTCGATACACCGGGGAGCTGTTTTTT. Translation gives CASSPRTRYTGELFF.

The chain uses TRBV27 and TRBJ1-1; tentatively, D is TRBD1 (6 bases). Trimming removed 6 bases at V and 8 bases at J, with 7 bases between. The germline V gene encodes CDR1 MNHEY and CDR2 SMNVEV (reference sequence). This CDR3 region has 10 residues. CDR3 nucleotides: TGTGCCAGCAGGGGACACGAAGCTTTCTTT. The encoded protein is CASRGHEAFF.

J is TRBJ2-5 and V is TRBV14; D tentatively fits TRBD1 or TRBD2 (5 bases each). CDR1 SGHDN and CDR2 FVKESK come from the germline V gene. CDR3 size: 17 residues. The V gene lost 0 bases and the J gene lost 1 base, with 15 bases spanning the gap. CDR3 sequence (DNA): TGTGCCAGCAGCCAAGATTTGATCTTGGGGGTCCAAGAGACCCAGTACTTC. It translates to CASSQDLILGVQETQYF.

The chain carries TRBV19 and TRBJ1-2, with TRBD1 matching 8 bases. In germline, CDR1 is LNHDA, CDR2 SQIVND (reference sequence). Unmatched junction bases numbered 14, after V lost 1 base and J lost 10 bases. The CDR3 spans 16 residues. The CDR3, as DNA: TGTGCCAGTAGTATAGGGAATCGGGGGACAGGCTTATACTACACCTTC. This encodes CASSIGNRGTGLYYTF. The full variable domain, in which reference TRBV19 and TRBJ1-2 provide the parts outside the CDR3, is DGGITQSPKYLFRKEGQNVTLSCEQNLNHDAMYWYRQDPGQGLRLIYYSQIVNDFQKGDIAEGYSVSREKKESFPLTVTSAQKNPTAFYLCASSIGNRGTGLYYTFGSGTRLTVV.

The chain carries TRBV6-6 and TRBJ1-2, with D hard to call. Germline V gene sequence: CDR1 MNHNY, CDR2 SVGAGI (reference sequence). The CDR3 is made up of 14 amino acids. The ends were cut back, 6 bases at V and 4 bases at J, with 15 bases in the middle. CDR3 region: CASSSLGYPYGYTF. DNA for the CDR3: TGTGCCAGCAGCTCACTGGGGTACCCCTATGGCTACACCTTC.

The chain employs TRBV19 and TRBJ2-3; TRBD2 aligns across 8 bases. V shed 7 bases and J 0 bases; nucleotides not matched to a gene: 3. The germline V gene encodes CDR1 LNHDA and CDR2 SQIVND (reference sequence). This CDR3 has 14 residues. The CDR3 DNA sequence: TGTGCCAGTAAACTAGCGGCTAGCACAGATACGCAGTATTTT. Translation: CASKLAASTDTQYF.

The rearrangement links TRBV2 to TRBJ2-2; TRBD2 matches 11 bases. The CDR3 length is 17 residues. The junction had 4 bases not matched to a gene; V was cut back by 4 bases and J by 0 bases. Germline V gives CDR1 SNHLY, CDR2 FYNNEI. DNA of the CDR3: TGTGCCAGCAGTGGTACTAGCGGGGGTACGAACACCGGGGAGCTGTTTTTT. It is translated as CASSGTSGGTNTGELFF. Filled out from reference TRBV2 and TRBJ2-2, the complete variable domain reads EPEVTQTPSHQVTQMGQEVILRCVPISNHLYFYWYRQILGQKVEFLVSFYNNEISEKSEIFDDQFSVERPDGSNFTLKIRSTKLEDSAMYFCASSGTSGGTNTGELFFGEGSRLTVL.

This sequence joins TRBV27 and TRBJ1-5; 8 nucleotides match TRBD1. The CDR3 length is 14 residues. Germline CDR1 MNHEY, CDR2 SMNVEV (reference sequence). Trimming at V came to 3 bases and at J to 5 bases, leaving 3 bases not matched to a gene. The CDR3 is CASSFGRGHQPQHF. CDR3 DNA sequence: TGTGCCAGCAGTTTTGGCAGGGGGCATCAGCCCCAGCATTTT.

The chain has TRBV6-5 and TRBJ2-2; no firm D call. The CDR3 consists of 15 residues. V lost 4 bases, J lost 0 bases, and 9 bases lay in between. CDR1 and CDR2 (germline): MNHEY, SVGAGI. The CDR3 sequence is CASSFMGSNTGELFF. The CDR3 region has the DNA TGTGCCAGCAGTTTTATGGGGTCGAACACCGGGGAGCTGTTTTTT.

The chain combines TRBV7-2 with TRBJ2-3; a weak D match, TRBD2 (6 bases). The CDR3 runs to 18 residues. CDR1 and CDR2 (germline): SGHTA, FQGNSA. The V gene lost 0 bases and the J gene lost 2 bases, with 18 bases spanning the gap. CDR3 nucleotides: TGTGCCAGCAGCTTAGCATGGCTCCCGGGACTGAACACAGATACGCAGTATTTT. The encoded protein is CASSLAWLPGLNTDTQYF.

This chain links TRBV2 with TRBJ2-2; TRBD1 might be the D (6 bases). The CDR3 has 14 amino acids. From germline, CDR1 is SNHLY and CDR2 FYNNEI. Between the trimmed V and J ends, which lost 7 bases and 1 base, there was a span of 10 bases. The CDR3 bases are TGTGCCAGCAAGAGGACAGTGAACACCGGGGAGCTGTTTTTT. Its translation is CASKRTVNTGELFF.

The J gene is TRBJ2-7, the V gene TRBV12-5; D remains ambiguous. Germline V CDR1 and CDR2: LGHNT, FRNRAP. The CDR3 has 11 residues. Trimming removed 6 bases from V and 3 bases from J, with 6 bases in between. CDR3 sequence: CASGWGYEQYF. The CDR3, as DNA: TGTGCTAGTGGGTGGGGCTACGAGCAGTACTTC.

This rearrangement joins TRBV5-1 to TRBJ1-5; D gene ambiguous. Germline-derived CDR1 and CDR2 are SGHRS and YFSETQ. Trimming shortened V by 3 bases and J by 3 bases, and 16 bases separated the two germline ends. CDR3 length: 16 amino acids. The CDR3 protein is CASSSEGGPNNQPQHF. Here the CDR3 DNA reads TGCGCCAGCAGCTCCGAGGGAGGGCCCAACAATCAGCCCCAGCATTTT.

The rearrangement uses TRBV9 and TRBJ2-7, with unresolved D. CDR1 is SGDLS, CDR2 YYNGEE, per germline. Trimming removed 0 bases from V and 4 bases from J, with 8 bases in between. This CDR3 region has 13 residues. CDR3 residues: CASSVESQYEQYF. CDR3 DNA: TGTGCCAGCAGCGTAGAGTCACAGTACGAGCAGTACTTC.

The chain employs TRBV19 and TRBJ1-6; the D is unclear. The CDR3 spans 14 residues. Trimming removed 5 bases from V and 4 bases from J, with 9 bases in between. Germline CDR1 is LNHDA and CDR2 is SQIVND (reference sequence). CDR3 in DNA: TGTGCCAGTAGTGTGGAGCCTTATAATTCACCCCTCCACTTT. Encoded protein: CASSVEPYNSPLHF.

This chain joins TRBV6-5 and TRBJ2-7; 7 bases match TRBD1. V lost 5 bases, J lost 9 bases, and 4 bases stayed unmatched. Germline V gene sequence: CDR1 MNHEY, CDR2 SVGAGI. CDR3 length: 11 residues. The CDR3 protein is CASSQGQVQYF. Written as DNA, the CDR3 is TGTGCCAGCAGTCAAGGACAGGTGCAGTACTTC.

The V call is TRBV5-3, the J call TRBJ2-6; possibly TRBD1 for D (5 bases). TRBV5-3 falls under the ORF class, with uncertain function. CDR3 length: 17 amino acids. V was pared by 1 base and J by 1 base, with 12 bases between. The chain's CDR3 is CARSLKTVLSGANVLTF. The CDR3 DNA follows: TGTGCCAGAAGCTTGAAGACAGTATTGTCTGGGGCCAACGTCCTGACTTTC.

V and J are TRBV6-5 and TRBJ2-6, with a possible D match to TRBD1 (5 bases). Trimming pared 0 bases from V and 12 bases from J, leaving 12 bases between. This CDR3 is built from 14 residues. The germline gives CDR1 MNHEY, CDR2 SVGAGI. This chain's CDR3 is CASSYSRGAPVLTF. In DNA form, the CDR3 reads TGTGCCAGCAGTTACTCAAGGGGTGCCCCCGTCCTGACTTTC.

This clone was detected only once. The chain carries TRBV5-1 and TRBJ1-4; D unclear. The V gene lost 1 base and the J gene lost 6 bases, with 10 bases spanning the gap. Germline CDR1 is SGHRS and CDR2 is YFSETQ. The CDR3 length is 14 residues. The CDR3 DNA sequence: TGCGCCAGCAGCTTGTGGGTAGGGCATGAAAAACTGTTTTTT. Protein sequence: CASSLWVGHEKLFF.

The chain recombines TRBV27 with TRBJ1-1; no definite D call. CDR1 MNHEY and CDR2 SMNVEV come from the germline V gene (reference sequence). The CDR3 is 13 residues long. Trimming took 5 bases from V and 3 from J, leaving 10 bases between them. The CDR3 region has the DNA TGTGCCAGCAGTGTCGGGGTAGACACTGAAGCTTTCTTT. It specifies CASSVGVDTEAFF.

CDR3 nucleotide sequence: TGTGCCAGCAGCCAAGCGGTTGGAGGCAATCAGCCCCAGCATTTT. Protein: CASSQAVGGNQPQHF. J is TRBJ1-5 and V is TRBV16; no clear D. V lost 2 bases to trimming and J lost 2 bases, with 10 bases between them. CDR1 and CDR2 (germline): KGHSY, FQNENV. The CDR3 is 15 residues long.

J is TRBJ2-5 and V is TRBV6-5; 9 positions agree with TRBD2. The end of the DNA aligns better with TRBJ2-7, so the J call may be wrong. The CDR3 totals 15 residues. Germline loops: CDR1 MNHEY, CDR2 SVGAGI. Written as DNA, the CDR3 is TGTGCCAGCAGTTACCCGACTAGCGGTACCTACGAGCAGTACTTC. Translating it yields CASSYPTSGTYEQYF.